This paragraph covers one TCR beta chain sequence. Its target is unknown. The sample belongs to a study of molecular identifiers for immune sequencing clone quantification. TCRdb called the PCR reads again in MiXCR, with one record for every CDR3 protein. The table has about 97,000 distinct CDR3 sequences, approximately 25% seen once. Study-wide points: Sizes of highly expanded clones could be underestimated through identical TCRs sharing a barcode.

Naive CD8 libraries used about 18,000 to 1,100,000 sorted cells and 10%, 30% or 50% RNA. Looked up from germline, CDR1 is GTSNPN and CDR2 is SVGIG (reference sequence). This CDR3 spans 16 amino acids. Trimming pared 2 bases from V and 1 base from J, leaving 16 bases between. Material: naive CD8+ T cells from blood, with Jurkat cell RNA spiked in. Subset here: FACS-sorted CD8+CD4-CCR7+CD45RA+ naive T cells. The chain has TRBV30 and TRBJ2-3; D is ambiguous. This TCR was recovered from a human donor in good health. Some libraries in this study had Jurkat cell RNA spiked in. CDR3 nucleotides: TGTGCCTGGAGTATACTTGTGGGGTCCCGCACAGATACGCAGTATTTT. This encodes CAWSILVGSRTDTQYF.